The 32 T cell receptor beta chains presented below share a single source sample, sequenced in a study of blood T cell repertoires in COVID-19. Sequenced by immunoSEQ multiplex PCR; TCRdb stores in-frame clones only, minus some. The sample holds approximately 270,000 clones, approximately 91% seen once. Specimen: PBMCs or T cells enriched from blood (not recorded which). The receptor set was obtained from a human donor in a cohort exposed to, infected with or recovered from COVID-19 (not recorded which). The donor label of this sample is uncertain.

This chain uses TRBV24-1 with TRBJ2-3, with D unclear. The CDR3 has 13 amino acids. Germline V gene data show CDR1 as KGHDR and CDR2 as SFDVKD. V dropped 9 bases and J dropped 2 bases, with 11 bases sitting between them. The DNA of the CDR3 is TGTGCCACCCAAGTCACTCCCACAGATACGCAGTATTTT. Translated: CATQVTPTDTQYF.

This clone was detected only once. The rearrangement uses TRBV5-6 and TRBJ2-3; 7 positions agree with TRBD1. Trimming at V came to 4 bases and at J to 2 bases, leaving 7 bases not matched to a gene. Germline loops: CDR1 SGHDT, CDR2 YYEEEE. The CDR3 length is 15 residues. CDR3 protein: CASSPGQLFTDTQYF. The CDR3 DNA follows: TGTGCCAGCAGCCCGGGACAGCTCTTCACAGATACGCAGTATTTT.

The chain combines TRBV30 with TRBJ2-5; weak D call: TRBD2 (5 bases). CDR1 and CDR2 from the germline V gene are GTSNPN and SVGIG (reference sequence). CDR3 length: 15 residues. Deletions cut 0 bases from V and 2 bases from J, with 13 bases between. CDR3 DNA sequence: TGTGCCTGGAGTGTACTCCAGCGGTCGCAAGAGACCCAGTACTTC. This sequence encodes CAWSVLQRSQETQYF.

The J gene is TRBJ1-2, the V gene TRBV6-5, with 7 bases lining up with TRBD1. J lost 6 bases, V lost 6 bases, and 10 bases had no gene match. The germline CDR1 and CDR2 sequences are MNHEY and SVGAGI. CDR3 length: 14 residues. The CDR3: CASRAGGQRNGYTF. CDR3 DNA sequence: TGTGCCAGCAGAGCAGGGGGACAAAGGAATGGCTACACCTTC.

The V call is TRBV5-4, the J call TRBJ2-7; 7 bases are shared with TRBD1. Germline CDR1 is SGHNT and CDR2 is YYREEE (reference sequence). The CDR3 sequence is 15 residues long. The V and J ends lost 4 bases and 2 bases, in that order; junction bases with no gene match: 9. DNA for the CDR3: TGTGCCAGCAGCCGCCAAACGACAGGGACCTACGAGCAGTACTTC. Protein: CASSRQTTGTYEQYF.

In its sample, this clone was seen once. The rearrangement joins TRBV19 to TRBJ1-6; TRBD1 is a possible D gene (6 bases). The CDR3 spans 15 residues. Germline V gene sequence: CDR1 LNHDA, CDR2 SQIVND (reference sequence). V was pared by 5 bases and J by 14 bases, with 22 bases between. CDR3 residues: CASSPEGVGGEALHF. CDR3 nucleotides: TGTGCCAGTAGTCCCGAAGGGGTTGGGGGCGAGGCCCTCCACTTT. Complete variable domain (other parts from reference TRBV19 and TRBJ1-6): DGGITQSPKYLFRKEGQNVTLSCEQNLNHDAMYWYRQDPGQGLRLIYYSQIVNDFQKGDIAEGYSVSREKKESFPLTVTSAQKNPTAFYLCASSPEGVGGEALHFGNGTRLTVT.

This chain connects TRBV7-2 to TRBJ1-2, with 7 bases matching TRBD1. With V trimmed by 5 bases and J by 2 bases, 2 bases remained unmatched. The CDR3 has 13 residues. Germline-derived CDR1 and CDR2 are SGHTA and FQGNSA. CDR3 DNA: TGTGCCAGCAGCGAAGGGGGCAACTATGGCTACACCTTC. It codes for CASSEGGNYGYTF.

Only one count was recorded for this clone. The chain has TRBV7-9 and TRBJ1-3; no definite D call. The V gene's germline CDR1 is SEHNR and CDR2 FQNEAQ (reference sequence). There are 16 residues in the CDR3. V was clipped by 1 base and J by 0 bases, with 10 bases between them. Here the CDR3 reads CASSLDRLFSGNTIYF. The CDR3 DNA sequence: TGTGCCAGCAGCTTAGATCGACTGTTCTCTGGAAACACCATATATTTT.

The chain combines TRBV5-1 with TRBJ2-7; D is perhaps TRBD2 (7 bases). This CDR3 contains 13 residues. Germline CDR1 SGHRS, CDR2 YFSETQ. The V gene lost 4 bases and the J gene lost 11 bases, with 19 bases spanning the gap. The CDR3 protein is CASSHGEGGLEYF. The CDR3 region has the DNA TGCGCCAGCAGCCACGGGGAGGGGGGTTTGGAGTACTTC.

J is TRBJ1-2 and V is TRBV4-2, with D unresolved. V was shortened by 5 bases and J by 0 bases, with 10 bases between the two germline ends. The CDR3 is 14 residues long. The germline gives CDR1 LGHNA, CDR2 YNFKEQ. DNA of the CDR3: TGTGCCAGCAGCTCCCGACAAGCTAACTATGGCTACACCTTC. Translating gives CASSSRQANYGYTF.

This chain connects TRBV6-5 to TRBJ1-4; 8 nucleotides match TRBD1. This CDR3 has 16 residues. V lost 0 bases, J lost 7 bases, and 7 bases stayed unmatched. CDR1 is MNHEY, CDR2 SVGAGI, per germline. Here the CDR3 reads CASSYSEGQGFEKLFF. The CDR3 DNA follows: TGTGCCAGCAGTTACTCAGAAGGACAGGGCTTTGAAAAACTGTTTTTT.

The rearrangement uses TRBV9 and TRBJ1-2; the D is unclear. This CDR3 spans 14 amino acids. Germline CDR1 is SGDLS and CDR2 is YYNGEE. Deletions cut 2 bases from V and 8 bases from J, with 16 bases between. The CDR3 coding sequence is TGTGCCAGCAGCGTGCTTCAAGAACGGGTCGGCTACACCTTC. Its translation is CASSVLQERVGYTF.

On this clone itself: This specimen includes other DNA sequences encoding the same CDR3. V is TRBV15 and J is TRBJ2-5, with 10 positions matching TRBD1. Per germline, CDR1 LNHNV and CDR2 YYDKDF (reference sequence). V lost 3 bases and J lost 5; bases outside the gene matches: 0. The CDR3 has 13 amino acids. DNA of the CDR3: TGTGCCACCAGCAGGGACAGGGGGGAGACCCAGTACTTC. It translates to CATSRDRGETQYF.

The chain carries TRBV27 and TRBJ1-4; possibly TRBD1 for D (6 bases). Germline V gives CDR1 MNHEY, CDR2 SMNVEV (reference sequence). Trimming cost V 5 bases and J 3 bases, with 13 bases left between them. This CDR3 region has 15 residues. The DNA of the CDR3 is TGTGCCAGCAGTGCCTACAGGGCGGCTAATGAAAAACTGTTTTTT. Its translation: CASSAYRAANEKLFF.

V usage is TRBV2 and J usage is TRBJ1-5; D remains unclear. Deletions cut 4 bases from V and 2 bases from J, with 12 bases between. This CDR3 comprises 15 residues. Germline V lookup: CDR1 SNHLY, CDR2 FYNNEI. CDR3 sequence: CASSVDPGGNQPQHF. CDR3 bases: TGTGCCAGCAGTGTAGATCCCGGGGGCAATCAGCCCCAGCATTTT.

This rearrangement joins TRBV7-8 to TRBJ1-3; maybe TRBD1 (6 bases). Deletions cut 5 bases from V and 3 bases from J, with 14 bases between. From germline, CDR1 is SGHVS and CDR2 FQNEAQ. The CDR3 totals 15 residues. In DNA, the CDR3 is TGTGCCAGCAGCCCTCTCTCGACAGGTGGAAACACCATATATTTT. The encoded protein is CASSPLSTGGNTIYF.

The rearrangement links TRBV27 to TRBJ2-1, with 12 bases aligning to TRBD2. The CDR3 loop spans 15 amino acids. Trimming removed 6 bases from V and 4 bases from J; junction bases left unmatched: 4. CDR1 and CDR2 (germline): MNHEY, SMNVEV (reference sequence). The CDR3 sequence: CASSQTSGGYNEQFF. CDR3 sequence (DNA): TGTGCCAGCAGCCAGACTAGCGGGGGTTACAATGAGCAGTTCTTC.

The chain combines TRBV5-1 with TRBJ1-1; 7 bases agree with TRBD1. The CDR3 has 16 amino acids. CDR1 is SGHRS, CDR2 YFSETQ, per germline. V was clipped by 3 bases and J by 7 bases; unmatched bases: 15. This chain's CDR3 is CASSYSTKGARSEAFF. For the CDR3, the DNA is TGCGCCAGCAGCTATTCTACAAAGGGGGCGCGCAGTGAAGCTTTCTTT.

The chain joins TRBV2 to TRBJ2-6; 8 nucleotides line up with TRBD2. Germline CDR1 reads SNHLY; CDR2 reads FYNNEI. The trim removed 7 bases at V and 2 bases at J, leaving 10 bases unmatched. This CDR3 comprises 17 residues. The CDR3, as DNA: TGTGCCAGCAAAGCTCGGACTAGCTCTGCTGGGGCCAACGTCCTGACTTTC. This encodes CASKARTSSAGANVLTF.

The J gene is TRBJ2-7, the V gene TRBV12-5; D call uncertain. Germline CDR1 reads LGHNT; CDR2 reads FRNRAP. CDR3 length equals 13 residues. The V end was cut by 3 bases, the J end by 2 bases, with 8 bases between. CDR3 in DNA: TGTGCTAGTGGTTTCGCCGGAGCCTACGAGCAGTACTTC. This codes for CASGFAGAYEQYF. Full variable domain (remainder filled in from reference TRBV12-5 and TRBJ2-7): DARVTQTPRHKVTEMGQEVTMRCQPILGHNTVFWYRQTMMQGLELLAYFRNRAPLDDSGMPKDRFSAEMPDATLATLKIQPSEPRDSAVYFCASGFAGAYEQYFGPGTRLTVT.

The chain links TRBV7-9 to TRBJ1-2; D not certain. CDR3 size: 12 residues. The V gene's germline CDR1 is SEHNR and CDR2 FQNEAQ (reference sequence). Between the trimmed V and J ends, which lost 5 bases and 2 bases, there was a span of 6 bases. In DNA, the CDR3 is TGTGCCAGCAGCCCTGTGAACTATGGCTACACCTTC. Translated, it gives CASSPVNYGYTF.

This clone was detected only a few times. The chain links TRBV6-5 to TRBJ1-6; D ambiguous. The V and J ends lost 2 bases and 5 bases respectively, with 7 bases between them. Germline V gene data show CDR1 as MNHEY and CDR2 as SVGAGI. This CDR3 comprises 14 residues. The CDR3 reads CASSYGGNNSPLHF. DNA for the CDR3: TGTGCCAGCAGTTACGGAGGAAATAATTCACCCCTCCACTTT.

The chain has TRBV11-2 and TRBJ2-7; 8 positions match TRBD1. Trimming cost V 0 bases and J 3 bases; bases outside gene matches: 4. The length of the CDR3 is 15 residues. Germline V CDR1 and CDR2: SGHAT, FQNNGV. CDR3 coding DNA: TGTGCCAGCAGCTTAGAAGCGACAGGGGTCTACGAGCAGTACTTC. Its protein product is CASSLEATGVYEQYF.

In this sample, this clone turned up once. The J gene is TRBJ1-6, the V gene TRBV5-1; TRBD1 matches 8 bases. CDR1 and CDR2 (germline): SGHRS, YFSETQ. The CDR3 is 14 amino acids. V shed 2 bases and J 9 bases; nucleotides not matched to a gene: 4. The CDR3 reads CASSFGQGASPLHF. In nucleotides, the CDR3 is TGCGCCAGCAGCTTCGGACAGGGCGCTTCACCCCTCCACTTT.

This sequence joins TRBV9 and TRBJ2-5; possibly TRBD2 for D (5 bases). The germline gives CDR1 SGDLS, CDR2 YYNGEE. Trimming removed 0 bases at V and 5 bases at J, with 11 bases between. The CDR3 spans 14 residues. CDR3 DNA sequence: TGTGCCAGCAGCGTAGAAGGAGGTTTGGAGACCCAGTACTTC. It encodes CASSVEGGLETQYF.

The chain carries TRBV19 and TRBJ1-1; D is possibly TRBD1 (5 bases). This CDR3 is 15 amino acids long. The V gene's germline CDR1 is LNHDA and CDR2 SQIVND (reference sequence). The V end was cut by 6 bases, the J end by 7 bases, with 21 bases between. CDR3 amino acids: CASRVVGGVGSEAFF. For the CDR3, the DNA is TGTGCCAGTAGGGTCGTGGGGGGGGTTGGGAGTGAAGCTTTCTTT.

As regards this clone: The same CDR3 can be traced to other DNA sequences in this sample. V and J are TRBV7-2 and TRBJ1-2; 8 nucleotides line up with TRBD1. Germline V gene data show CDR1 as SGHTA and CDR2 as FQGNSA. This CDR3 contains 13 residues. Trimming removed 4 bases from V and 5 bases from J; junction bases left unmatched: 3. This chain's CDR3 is CASSSGQGYGYTF. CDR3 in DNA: TGTGCCAGCAGCTCCGGACAGGGATATGGCTACACCTTC. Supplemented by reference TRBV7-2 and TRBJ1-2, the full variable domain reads GAGVSQSPSNKVTEKGKDVELRCDPISGHTALYWYRQSLGQGLEFLIYFQGNSAPDKSGLPSDRFSAERTGGSVSTLTIQRTQQEDSAVYLCASSSGQGYGYTFGSGTRLTVV.

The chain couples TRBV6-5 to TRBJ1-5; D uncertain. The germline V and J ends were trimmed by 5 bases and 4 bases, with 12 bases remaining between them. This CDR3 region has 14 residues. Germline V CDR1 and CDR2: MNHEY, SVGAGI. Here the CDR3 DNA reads TGTGCCAGCAGTCCCGGTCGCCCGAATCAGCCCCAGCATTTT. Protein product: CASSPGRPNQPQHF.

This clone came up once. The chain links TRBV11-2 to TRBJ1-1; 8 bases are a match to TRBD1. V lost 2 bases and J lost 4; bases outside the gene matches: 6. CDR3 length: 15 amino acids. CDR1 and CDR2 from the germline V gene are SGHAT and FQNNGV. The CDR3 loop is CASSLQRTGTTEAFF. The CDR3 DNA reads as TGTGCCAGCAGCTTACAACGGACAGGGACCACTGAAGCTTTCTTT.

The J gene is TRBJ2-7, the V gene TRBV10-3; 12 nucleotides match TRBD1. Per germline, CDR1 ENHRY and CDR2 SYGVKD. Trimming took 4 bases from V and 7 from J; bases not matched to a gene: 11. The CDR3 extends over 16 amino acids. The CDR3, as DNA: TGTGCCATCAGTGGTTCCCGAGGGACAGGGGGCGAAGAGCAGTACTTC. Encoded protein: CAISGSRGTGGEEQYF.

The CDR3 loop is CASSEGQGAGSGNTIYF. CDR3 nucleotides: TGTGCCAGCAGCGAAGGACAGGGTGCCGGCTCTGGAAACACCATATATTTT. V gene TRBV7-8 combines with J gene TRBJ1-3; 8 positions match TRBD1. The CDR3 is made up of 17 amino acids. Germline CDR1 reads SGHVS; CDR2 reads FQNEAQ. V lost 5 bases and J lost 0; bases outside the gene matches: 9.

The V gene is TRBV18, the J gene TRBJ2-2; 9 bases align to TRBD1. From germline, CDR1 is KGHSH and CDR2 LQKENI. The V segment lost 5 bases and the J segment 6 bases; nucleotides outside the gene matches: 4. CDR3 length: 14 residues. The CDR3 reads CASSGQGTAGELFF. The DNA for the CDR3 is TGTGCCAGCTCAGGACAGGGGACGGCCGGGGAGCTGTTTTTT. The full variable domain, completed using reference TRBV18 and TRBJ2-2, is NAGVMQNPRHLVRRRGQEARLRCSPMKGHSHVYWYRQLPEEGLKFMVYLQKENIIDESGMPKERFSAEFPKEGPSILRIQQVVRGDSAAYFCASSGQGTAGELFFGEGSRLTVL.